This is a list of T cell receptor beta chains from one sample in a study of CD8 T cells in ankylosing spondylitis. TCRdb reanalysed the 5' RACE reads using MiXCR and keeps one entry per CDR3 protein. Among 200,000 or so distinct CDR3 sequences listed, 10% to 15% were seen once. Sequences were obtained from blood, either unsorted or a sorted T cell fraction (not recorded which). The receptors were sampled from a female donor with ankylosing spondylitis or in good health (not recorded which). The CDR3 runs from the conserved cysteine through the conserved F or W. The D gene is left open where the match is weak. Where a row states a size, it is once, few, many or the class of an expanded clone; other rows omit it.

d_gene,abundance,j_gene,v_gene,CDR3nt,CDR3aa
-,many,TRBJ2-3,TRBV7-8,TGTGCCAGCAGGTCCGGGACAGATACGCAGTATTTT,CASRSGTDTQYF
TRBD1,many,TRBJ1-3,TRBV29-1,TGCAGCGTAGGGGGCTTTGGAAACACCATATATTTT,CSVGGFGNTIYF
TRBD1,many,TRBJ1-2,TRBV5-1,TGCGCCAGCAGCCCACAGGGGGCGCGAAGCTATGGCTACACCTTC,CASSPQGARSYGYTF
TRBD1,many,TRBJ2-1,TRBV3-1,TGTGCCAGCAGCCACGGGACAGGGGTCAACAATGAGCAGTTCTTC,CASSHGTGVNNEQFF
TRBD2,-,TRBJ2-1,TRBV5-1,TGCGCCAGCAGCGGTCTAGCGGGCTCCTACAATGAGCAGTTCTTC,CASSGLAGSYNEQFF
TRBD2,many,TRBJ2-1,TRBV29-1,TGCAGCGTAGGGACTAGCGGGAGCCCGTTCTTC,CSVGTSGSPFF
TRBD2,many,TRBJ2-3,TRBV11-3,TGTGCCAGCAGCTCAAGCGGGATAAACACAGATACGCAGTATTTT,CASSSSGINTDTQYF
-,-,TRBJ1-4,TRBV7-2,TGTGCCAGCAGCGCGACGACAAAGAATGAAAAACTGTTTTTT,CASSATTKNEKLFF
-,few,TRBJ2-3,TRBV12-3/TRBV12-4,TGTGCCAGCAGTTTAGCGGGAGGAGATACGCAGTATTTT,CASSLAGGDTQYF
-,many,TRBJ1-1,TRBV6-2/TRBV6-3,TGTGCCAGCAGTCAGGTTACCTACACTGAAGCTTTCTTT,CASSQVTYTEAFF